These 3 T cell receptor beta chains originate from one sample sequenced in a study of cytomegalovirus exposure and HLA in healthy donors. The primer mix had 60 Vbeta and 13 Jbeta primers. Measured with immunoSEQ multiplex PCR; TCRdb has only the in-frame clones, and not every one. The sample comprises approximately 78,000 clones, about 66% of which are singletons, and roughly 22% rests with the top ten. The sequenced material came from PBMCs. These receptors came from a man aged 35 to 55 in good health and CMV-seropositive.

This clone is a singleton in its sample. This rearrangement joins TRBV5-6 to TRBJ1-2; 10 bases align to TRBD1. The V and J ends lost 0 bases and 1 base, in that order; junction bases with no gene match: 3. This CDR3 contains 16 residues. Germline V gene lookup returns CDR1 SGHDT and CDR2 YYEEEE. The CDR3 is CASSLEDRGFNYGYTF. CDR3 nucleotides: TGTGCCAGCAGCTTGGAGGACAGGGGGTTTAACTATGGCTACACCTTC.

The chain is built from TRBV5-4 and TRBJ2-2; possibly TRBD1 for D (6 bases). This CDR3 has 17 amino acids. V lost 0 bases and J 0 bases, leaving 12 bases between the germline ends. CDR1 and CDR2 (germline): SGHNT, YYREEE (reference sequence). This chain's CDR3 is CASSLVFGGSNTGELFF. CDR3 DNA sequence: TGTGCCAGCAGCTTGGTTTTTGGGGGCTCGAACACCGGGGAGCTGTTTTTT. Using reference TRBV5-4 and TRBJ2-2 for the parts outside the CDR3, the full variable domain is ETGVTQSPTHLIKTRGQQVTLRCSSQSGHNTVSWYQQALGQGPQFIFQYYREEENGRGNFPPRFSGLQFPNYSSELNVNALELDDSALYLCASSLVFGGSNTGELFFGEGSRLTVL.

This clone showed up just a few times. This chain connects TRBV6-5 to TRBJ2-2; no definite D call. The CDR3 totals 15 residues. The V and J ends lost 7 bases and 0 bases respectively, with 12 bases between them. Per the germline V gene, CDR1 is MNHEY and CDR2 is SVGAGI. The CDR3 nucleotides are TGTGCCAGCATACCTAACTATTCGAACACCGGGGAGCTGTTTTTT. Amino acids: CASIPNYSNTGELFF.